The 7 T cell receptor beta chains listed next were all sequenced from one sample in a study of blood T cell repertoires in COVID-19. The repertoire was sequenced with immunoSEQ multiplex PCR; TCRdb's copy has only in-frame clones and lacks some. The table records approximately 200,000 clones, 86% of them present only once. The sample was peripheral blood. The receptor source for this set is a man over 45 with acute or convalescent COVID-19.

The chain uses TRBV7-3 and TRBJ1-1; D perhaps matches TRBD1 (5 bases). The CDR3 extends over 14 amino acids. CDR1 SGHTA and CDR2 FQGTGA come from the germline V gene. Trimming removed 1 base at V and 4 bases at J, with 10 bases between. In DNA, the CDR3 is TGTGCCAGCAGCTTAAGGGGCCTTGGCACTGAAGCTTTCTTT. Residues: CASSLRGLGTEAFF.

This CDR3 reads CASSIQEDTEAFF. The CDR3 region has the DNA TGTGCCAGCAGCATCCAGGAAGACACTGAAGCTTTCTTT. The V and J genes are TRBV5-8 and TRBJ1-1; D is unresolved. Per the germline V gene, CDR1 is SGHTS and CDR2 is YDEGEE. V lost 4 bases and J lost 3, with 10 bases in between. The CDR3 runs 13 residues.

The chain is built from TRBV5-4 and TRBJ2-3; D is unresolved. V lost 1 base to trimming and J lost 6 bases, with 6 bases between them. CDR1 SGHNT and CDR2 YYREEE come from the germline V gene (reference sequence). This CDR3 contains 12 residues. The CDR3 region is CASSLSVDTQYF. The CDR3 bases are TGTGCCAGCAGCTTGTCGGTCGATACGCAGTATTTT.

This chain joins TRBV6-1 and TRBJ2-2; perhaps TRBD2 as D (5 bases). The V gene's germline CDR1 is MNHNS and CDR2 SASEGT. This CDR3 contains 13 residues. Deletions cut 2 bases from V and 6 bases from J, with 7 bases between. CDR3 amino acids: CASSERGSGELFF. The CDR3 DNA follows: TGTGCCAGCAGTGAACGAGGGTCCGGGGAGCTGTTTTTT.

The chain employs TRBV9 and TRBJ1-1; 7 bases fit TRBD1. The trim removed 3 bases at V and 2 bases at J, leaving 7 bases unmatched. CDR1 and CDR2 (germline): SGDLS, YYNGEE. There are 15 residues in the CDR3. The CDR3, as DNA: TGTGCCAGCAGCGGCGGGGACAGCCTTAACACTGAAGCTTTCTTT. Translated: CASSGGDSLNTEAFF.

V and J are TRBV5-1 and TRBJ1-5, with D tentatively TRBD1 (5 bases). Trimming took off 2 bases at V and 7 bases at J, with 13 bases between the two ends. There are 14 residues in the CDR3. Germline-derived CDR1 and CDR2 are SGHRS and YFSETQ. CDR3 sequence: CASSFSGKEQPQHF. The CDR3 DNA follows: TGCGCCAGCAGCTTTTCAGGGAAAGAACAGCCCCAGCATTTT.

This chain links TRBV3-1 (or the pseudogene TRBV3-2) with TRBJ2-7; D possibly corresponds to TRBD1 (6 bases). V was shortened by 1 base and J by 7 bases, with 20 bases between the two germline ends. Germline V gene lookup returns CDR1 LGHDT and CDR2 YNNKEL (reference sequence). The CDR3 has 16 amino acids. In DNA, the CDR3 is TGTGCCAGCAGCCAAGTTGAGGGCAGGGGAGCTGGTGAGCAGTACTTC. It encodes CASSQVEGRGAGEQYF.